Following are 17 T cell receptor beta chains from one sample sequenced in a study of shared clonotypes between healthy human individuals (dated by TCRdb to the early 2020s). The library was produced with the immunoSEQ multiplex PCR assay. TCRdb took this table from immuneACCESS and kept in-frame rearrangements with V and J called. Such tables lack part of the clones; where checked against another copy, unresolved V genes explain under half of the gap, and the rest is unexplained. This sample comprises some 2.1 million clones, over 85% of them detected only once. The top ten clonotypes cover approximately 0.13% of the sample. Source material: naive CD4+ T cells sorted from blood. The sample's cell subset or site label is to be understood as: CD45RA+ positively selected. These TCRs come from a man younger than 35 in good health.

CDR3 loop: CASSRRGQVTDTQYF. The CDR3 DNA reads as TGTGCCAGCAGCCGTCGGGGGCAGGTCACAGATACGCAGTATTTT. V and J are TRBV11-3 and TRBJ2-3; TRBD1 or TRBD2 may be the D gene (6 bases each). This CDR3 region has 15 residues. Per the germline V gene, CDR1 is SGHNT and CDR2 is YENEEA. With 5 bases removed from V and 2 bases from J, the gap between germline ends came to 14 bases.

The gene calls are TRBV6-1 and TRBJ2-7, with 10 bases fitting TRBD1. Germline-derived CDR1 and CDR2 are MNHNS and SASEGT. With V trimmed by 3 bases and J by 1 base, 9 bases remained unmatched. This CDR3 is 17 amino acids long. CDR3 DNA: TGTGCCAGCAGTGACTATCTCGGGACAGGGGAATCCTACGAGCAGTACTTC. It codes for CASSDYLGTGESYEQYF.

The chain carries TRBV7-6 and TRBJ1-1; 8 bases map to TRBD1. This CDR3 spans 14 amino acids. Germline V gene lookup returns CDR1 SGHVS and CDR2 FNYEAQ. With 4 bases clipped from V and 7 bases from J, the junction kept 8 bases outside the gene matches. The CDR3 nucleotides read TGTGCCAGCAGCTCCTTGACAGGGGCTATTGAAGCTTTCTTT. It encodes CASSSLTGAIEAFF.

The chain joins TRBV30 to TRBJ1-6, with unresolved D. This CDR3 is 13 amino acids long. Germline assignment: CDR1 GTSNPN and CDR2 SVGIG (reference sequence). Trimming removed 0 bases from V and 2 bases from J, with 2 bases in between. In DNA, the CDR3 is TGTGCCTGGAGTGTACCCTATAATTCACCCCTCCACTTT. This codes for CAWSVPYNSPLHF.

The chain recombines TRBV2 with TRBJ2-5; possibly TRBD1 for D (5 bases). Germline V gene sequence: CDR1 SNHLY, CDR2 FYNNEI. Trimming stripped 5 bases from V and 9 bases from J, with 28 bases between. This CDR3 has 17 amino acids. The CDR3 DNA sequence: TGTGCCAGCAGTCTTCGATCGACAGCCACCATGCGTCGGGCCCAGTACTTC. It yields the protein CASSLRSTATMRRAQYF.

The chain has TRBV5-1 and TRBJ2-5, with D possibly matching TRBD2 (6 bases). The V end was cut by 4 bases, the J end by 2 bases, with 12 bases between. CDR1 and CDR2 (germline): SGHRS, YFSETQ. The CDR3 has 14 amino acids. The CDR3 bases are TGCGCCAGCAGCCCTATCGGGGGACAAGAGACCCAGTACTTC. Its translation is CASSPIGGQETQYF.

This chain links TRBV6-1 with TRBJ1-1; D unresolved. Germline CDR1 MNHNS, CDR2 SASEGT. V lost 7 bases and J lost 1, with 4 bases in between. This CDR3 region has 11 residues. The CDR3 is CASTRNTEAFF. Here the CDR3 DNA reads TGTGCCAGCACTCGGAACACTGAAGCTTTCTTT.

The chain has TRBV30 and TRBJ1-6; no reliable D call. This CDR3 is built from 15 residues. Deletions cut 0 bases from V and 9 bases from J, with 15 bases between. The V gene's germline CDR1 is GTSNPN and CDR2 SVGIG (reference sequence). The CDR3 spells CAWSVGQAVSSPLHF. DNA for the CDR3: TGTGCCTGGAGTGTTGGCCAGGCCGTTAGTTCACCCCTCCACTTT. The whole variable domain, remainder taken from reference TRBV30 and TRBJ1-6, is SQTIHQWPATLVQPVGSPLSLECTVEGTSNPNLYWYRQAAGRGLQLLFYSVGIGQISSEVPQNLSASRPQDRQFILSSKKLLLSDSGFYLCAWSVGQAVSSPLHFGNGTRLTVT.

The genes are TRBV11-2 and TRBJ2-7, with D perhaps matching TRBD2 (5 bases). The CDR3 runs to 14 residues. Germline CDR1 and CDR2: SGHAT and FQNNGV. Trimming pared 1 base from V and 3 bases from J, leaving 10 bases between. CDR3 region: CASSLGGRDYEQYF. In DNA form, the CDR3 reads TGTGCCAGCAGCTTAGGCGGCCGGGACTACGAGCAGTACTTC.

The gene calls are TRBV25-1 and TRBJ1-2; 7 nucleotides agree with TRBD1. The V segment lost 3 bases and the J segment 4 bases; nucleotides outside the gene matches: 8. The CDR3 sequence is 15 residues long. Germline V CDR1 and CDR2: MGHDK, SYGVNS. This chain's CDR3 is CASSDRQGFRYGYTF. DNA for the CDR3: TGTGCCAGCAGTGATCGACAGGGATTCCGCTATGGCTACACCTTC.

V and J are TRBV18 and TRBJ2-2, with 9 bases that match TRBD1. The trim removed 3 bases at V and 0 bases at J, leaving 11 bases unmatched. The germline gives CDR1 KGHSH, CDR2 LQKENI. This CDR3 has 19 amino acids. The CDR3 loop is CASSPQLTGGPANTGELFF. The CDR3 DNA is TGTGCCAGCTCACCTCAACTAACAGGGGGCCCCGCGAACACCGGGGAGCTGTTTTTT.

V and J are TRBV27 and TRBJ2-3; D possibly corresponds to TRBD1 (5 bases). V lost 7 bases and J lost 4, with 15 bases in between. In germline, CDR1 is MNHEY, CDR2 SMNVEV (reference sequence). The CDR3 length is 14 residues. The CDR3: CASIRRTLPDTQYF. CDR3 in DNA: TGTGCCAGCATCAGAAGGACATTACCAGATACGCAGTATTTT.

V is TRBV15 and J is TRBJ1-2, with D unclear. Between the trimmed V and J ends, which lost 2 bases and 4 bases, there was a span of 14 bases. CDR3 length: 15 amino acids. In germline, CDR1 is LNHNV, CDR2 YYDKDF (reference sequence). The CDR3 nucleotides read TGTGCCACCAGCAGACTCCCGGATAAGGGCTATGGCTACACCTTC. Its translation: CATSRLPDKGYGYTF.

V gene TRBV9 combines with J gene TRBJ1-4, with TRBD1 matching 10 bases. Trimming took 3 bases from V and 7 from J; bases not matched to a gene: 6. CDR3 length: 15 amino acids. The germline V gene encodes CDR1 SGDLS and CDR2 YYNGEE. The CDR3 region has the DNA TGTGCCAGCAGCGCCCGACAGGGGGCCGGTGAAAAACTGTTTTTT. It codes for CASSARQGAGEKLFF.

About this clone: The same CDR3 arises from other DNA sequences in this sample as well. This rearrangement joins TRBV5-1 to TRBJ2-7, with D possibly being TRBD2 (5 bases). The CDR3 sequence is 14 residues long. Germline CDR1 reads SGHRS; CDR2 reads YFSETQ. The V and J ends lost 0 bases and 7 bases respectively, with 14 bases between them. The CDR3, as DNA: TGCGCCAGCAGCTTGGACAGCGGAATAGGGGAGCAGTACTTC. It codes for CASSLDSGIGEQYF.

The CDR3 here is CASSNQGQPSLYGYTF. Here the CDR3 DNA reads TGCGCCAGCAGCAACCAAGGACAGCCCTCTCTCTATGGCTACACCTTC. The V gene is TRBV5-1, the J gene TRBJ1-2, with D possibly matching TRBD1 (6 bases). Trimming left V 4 bases short and J 4 bases short, with 20 bases between. CDR3 length: 16 residues. CDR1 is SGHRS, CDR2 YFSETQ, per germline.

The V gene is TRBV28, the J gene TRBJ1-6; 11 bases map to TRBD1. The germline CDR1 and CDR2 sequences are MDHEN and SYDVKM. Losses at the gene ends were 5 bases for V and 7 bases for J; bases not matched to a gene: 13. The CDR3 is 18 residues long. In DNA, the CDR3 is TGTGCCAGCAGTCCCATGGGAGGGACAGGGGGATCGAATTCACCCCTCCACTTT. This gives the protein CASSPMGGTGGSNSPLHF.